The clone carrying this T cell receptor (beta chain) has ten or more counts. The antigen is undetermined. Each CDR3 protein gets one entry after TCRdb re-called the 5' RACE reads with MiXCR. This sample carries hundreds of thousands of distinct CDR3 sequences, approximately 16% of them seen once, and the ten largest clones take approximately 15%. These data belong to a study of T cells after yellow fever vaccination. Broader study findings: Among primary-vaccination clones, most reappeared after the booster, at approximately 96% for CD4 and 85% to 90% for CD8.

Sequencing was performed on PBMCs, taken 5 days after the first yellow fever vaccination. This receptor was taken from a man younger than 35 who received the YFV17D yellow fever vaccine.

The CDR3 DNA reads as TGTGCCAGCAGAAGCCTAGTGGATACGCAGTATTTT. This codes for CASRSLVDTQYF. The chain recombines TRBV6-5 with TRBJ2-3; D not resolved. In germline, CDR1 is MNHEY, CDR2 SVGAGI. The CDR3 is 12 amino acids. V was clipped by 6 bases and J by 6 bases, with 10 bases between them.